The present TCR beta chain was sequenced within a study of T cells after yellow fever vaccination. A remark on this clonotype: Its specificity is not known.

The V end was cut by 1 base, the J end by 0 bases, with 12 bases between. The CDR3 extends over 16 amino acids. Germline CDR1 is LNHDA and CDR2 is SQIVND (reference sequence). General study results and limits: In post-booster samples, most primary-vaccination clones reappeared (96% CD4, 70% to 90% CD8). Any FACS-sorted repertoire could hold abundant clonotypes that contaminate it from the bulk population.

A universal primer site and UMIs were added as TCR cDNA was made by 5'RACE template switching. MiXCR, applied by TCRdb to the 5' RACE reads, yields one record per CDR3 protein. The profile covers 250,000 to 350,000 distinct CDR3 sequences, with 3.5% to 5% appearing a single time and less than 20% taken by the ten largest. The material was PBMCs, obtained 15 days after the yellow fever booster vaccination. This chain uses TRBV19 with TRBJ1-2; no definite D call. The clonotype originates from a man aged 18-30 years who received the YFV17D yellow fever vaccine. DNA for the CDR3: TGTGCCAGTAGTATAGCCTTCACACGATCTAACTATGGCTACACCTTC. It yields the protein CASSIAFTRSNYGYTF.